This T cell receptor (beta chain) was obtained from a study of cytomegalovirus exposure and HLA in healthy donors (dated by TCRdb to 2016 to 2017). Regarding the complete study: In an earlier analysis of 587 of the donors, around 300 Gb of sequence data and roughly 100 million unique TCR beta sequences from about 179 million T cells were reported. Several DR-DQ haplotypes were treated as single units for association and clustering because of strong linkage in the cohort. To predict cytomegalovirus infection status, the study brought together high-throughput TCR immunosequencing, statistical association of individual TCRs with disease status, and machine learning. Of the roughly 400 genotyped donors, 65% to 90% fell in the genetic ancestry cluster associated with self-reported Caucasian donors. An early release that covered approximately 600 HLA-typed donors contained about 300 gigabases of sequencing data and about 93 million unique TCR sequences. A later genetic analysis took genome-wide SNP genotypes for about three fifths of the 666 donors and used that subset as a discovery cohort. In the later analysis, no new phenotypic data were used to find candidate immune exposures; instead, reliance was placed on TCR beta sequences and their occurrence across donors. The study used immunosequencing to profile the T cell repertoires of several hundred subjects and linked those repertoires to cytomegalovirus serostatus. In a later analysis, previously published TCR beta repertoires from 666 donors were re-analyzed and high-resolution HLA genotyping was added so that TCR occurrence patterns could be studied. Across 300 to 400 genotyped donors of the cohort, an average of approximately 200,000 unique TCR beta nucleotide sequences per donor were sequenced, and roughly a sixth of those sequences were non-productive. The aim of the study was to test whether cataloging public T cell receptors could identify signatures of past pathogen exposure. Donor age, sex, ethnicity and CMV serostatus were collected together with the repertoire data. In addition to the first cohort of 650 to 800 subjects, a separate validation cohort of 130 or so different subjects was used. Every discovery cohort repertoire had been produced on one sequencing platform. To decide whether each TCR beta V gene segment behaved as functional or pseudogenic, an earlier analysis of approximately 590 of the donors relied on high-throughput TCR beta sequencing. The number of donors typed differed by locus, with roughly 629-640 for A, B, C, DRB1 and DQB1, roughly 520 for DQA1, 600 to 610 for DPA1, and about 450 for DPB1. Both class I and class II loci were covered by HLA typing, at four-digit resolution.

Summary of the overall study and its limitations: Across donors, most TCR sequences were observed very rarely, whereas some public TCRs were present in many individuals. At a false discovery rate of 0.05, a later analysis linked 15,000 to 20,000 TCR beta sequences to specific HLA alleles. The 87-base-pair reads could not distinguish some IMGT-functional V segments, including TRBV6-2 and TRBV6-3, so those segments were excluded. Immune exposure information for the cohort was limited to CMV serostatus. According to a later analysis, parvovirus B19, influenza, CMV and Epstein-Barr virus appeared linked to several top co-occurrence clusters. In both the original and validation cohorts, the classifier was reported to diagnose cytomegalovirus status with high specificity and sensitivity. Most CMV-associated TCR beta chains appeared to be HLA-restricted in a later analysis, and the HLA associations seemed to be driven largely by CMV exposure. Assigning TCR associations to individual alleles was difficult when HLA alleles, especially DR and DQ, strongly co-occurred. Only TCR beta chains were sequenced in this cohort, and the absence of alpha or paired-chain data limited detectable features. Some 16 rarely observed V segments, including chromosome 9 orphons, were excluded from the earlier analysis of approximately 600 of the donors because counts were too low. In an earlier analysis of roughly 500 of the donors, most TCR beta V segments appeared in productive rearrangements about 90% or about 30% of the time, broadly matching IMGT annotations. According to a later analysis, TCR association rates differed among HLA loci, with DRB1 alleles showing the most associated TCRs and HLA-C alleles showing the fewest. Because HLA typing was missing for some donors at each locus, association tests included only the typed subset. The authors suggested that the approach could potentially be generalized to other disease states and immunological phenotypes. Presence/absence analyses assumed roughly uniform sequencing depth across donors, an assumption that may not hold. A later analysis found that HLA-associated TCR beta chains were more clonally expanded and had lower generation probabilities than equally common non-associated chains. The sequencing pipeline was judged likely to have produced a cluster of highly shared sequence variants as a technical artifact. Linkage disequilibrium might explain the correlated functional status among segregating V segments, but an unknown experimental factor could not be ruled out. In a later genetic analysis, fewer N-insertions in productive TCRs were reported among donors in an Asian-associated ancestry cluster than the roughly 700-donor mean. A later genetic analysis associated a missense DCLRE1C variant with V-gene and J-gene trimming of TCR beta chains, and an independent cohort replicated the association. A further reported finding was that TCR beta sequences accurately predicted the HLA-A and HLA-B alleles for most subjects in the first cohort. In vitro tests confirmed that a few of the cytomegalovirus-associated TCR beta chains recognize cytomegalovirus antigens. The study gave a list of under 200 TCR beta chains associated with cytomegalovirus.

The table lists this clone with a count of one. Its antigen specificity is not known. Per-base quality was not reported, and no clone a single base away is much larger than it. The CDR3 has 15 amino acids, counting the end cysteine and phenylalanine. The CDR3 DNA has 45 bases and is translated from base 1. The germline V gene encodes CDR1 LNHNV and CDR2 YYDKDF (reference sequence). Relative to germline, V is missing 1 base and J is missing 3 bases, with 3 bases of the junction outside any gene match. The library was produced with the immunoSEQ multiplex PCR assay. The multiplex PCR relied on a mix of 60 forward primers for TCR Vbeta segments and 13 reverse primers for TCR Jbeta segments. The CDR3 region of rearranged TCR beta genes was amplified from genomic DNA by a multiplex PCR assay. The Illumina HiSeq System was used to sequence the amplified TCR beta libraries as 87-base-pair reads. The study's processing was this. Across the 670 or so repertoires, a later analysis counted 80 million or so unique TCR beta chains, 8.5 million to 12 million of which were shared by at least two donors. Raw reads were error-corrected and collapsed into unique sequences by a nearest-neighbor algorithm in which closely related sequences were merged to remove PCR and sequencing errors. To assign V, D and J gene segments, CDR3 sequences were aligned to IMGT reference sequences. For a sequence to be retained, a match of at least six nucleotides to both a V gene segment and a J gene segment was required. Rearrangements were classified as productive when the CDR3 lacked stop codons and remained in frame with V and J, and all other rearrangements were classified as non-productive. CDR3 was defined according to IMGT convention as the region running from the second conserved V-encoded cysteine to the conserved J-encoded phenylalanine. Sequences without an unambiguous match to a single V gene segment were excluded from the earlier analysis of several hundred of the donors. An earlier analysis of a few hundred of the donors called V segments functional above 56.7% productive rearrangements and segregating when the between-donor standard deviation exceeded 5%. A statistical classification framework was developed to diagnose cytomegalovirus status using the catalog of TCR beta chain sequences. V and J gene assignment, in a later analysis, came from comparing TCR nucleotide sequences with IMGT/GENE-DB human TR gene sequences. The TCRdist pipeline was used in a later analysis to assign CDR3 sequences and most-parsimonious VDJ recombination scenarios. In a later analysis, each TCR beta chain was defined by its CDR3 amino acid sequence together with its V-gene family, and reads without a unique V-gene family were excluded. As a way to deal with suspected cross-contamination and a sequencing artifact, a later analysis dropped roughly 620 nucleotide sequences that were highly shared and had low generation probability. For each public chain, a later analysis derived a clonal expansion index from normalized ranks of inferred template counts within each repertoire. In a later analysis, generation probabilities were computed using a VDJ recombination model fitted to out-of-frame rearrangements, and the results were checked against IGoR. A later analysis scored TCR-TCR, TCR-HLA and TCR-CMV co-occurrence with hypergeometric tests, applying a repertoire-size bias correction to TCR pairs. In a later analysis, false discovery rates were estimated by permuting HLA or CMV assignments 20 times. In a later analysis, co-occurring TCRs were grouped using DBSCAN, and TCRdist sequence similarity was added for clustering within HLA-allele-positive subsets. Repertoires with fewer than 30,000 or more than 120,000 public chains, plus five repertoires with anomalous nucleotide sharing, were excluded from co-occurrence clustering. Sourced from immuneACCESS, this table was stored by TCRdb with only in-frame sequences that have V and J called. A share of the clones is absent; for the studies checked, an unresolved V gene accounts for under half, and the remainder has no known explanation. That table supplies the V and J calls and clone size; D and trimming were determined from the DNA. Counted in this sample were more than 75,000 clones; less than 80% of them appeared once. The ten largest clones take up over 8% of the sample.

The cohort comprised 666 healthy bone marrow donors. Cohort members were all nominally healthy when sampled, although unrecorded immune exposures were likely present. The donor tested CMV seropositive and was one of the 289 seropositive cohort members. Each donor provided a peripheral blood sample, and peripheral blood mononuclear cells were used for TCR beta sequencing. Genomic DNA was extracted from the blood cell samples with the Qiagen DNeasy Blood Extraction Kit. The origin of this receptor is a man aged 40-49 years in good health and CMV-seropositive. The rearrangement joined TRBV15 to TRBJ2-1; 7 central nucleotides agree with TRBD2. Sequenced material: PBMCs. The CDR3 region: CATSRATSSYNEQFF. DNA sequence: TGTGCCACCAGCAGAGCGACTAGCAGCTACAATGAGCAGTTCTTC.